The 32 T cell receptor beta chains below come from one sample, sequenced in a study of blood T cell repertoires in COVID-19. Libraries were prepared by immunoSEQ multiplex PCR; TCRdb keeps only in-frame clonotypes and omits some of them. The profile shows roughly 570,000 clones, roughly nine tenths of them singletons. Sequenced: peripheral blood. The receptors here all came from a woman between 45 and 60 years old with COVID-19, enrolled during active disease.

The gene calls are TRBV19 and TRBJ2-7, with 8 positions matching TRBD1. J was trimmed by 7 bases and V by 6 bases; bases with no gene match: 11. The CDR3 is 14 residues long. The V gene's germline CDR1 is LNHDA and CDR2 SQIVND (reference sequence). The CDR3 DNA sequence: TGTGCCAGTAGCCTGGGGGAGACAGGGGAAGAGCAGTACTTC. Its translation: CASSLGETGEEQYF.

The chain is built from TRBV5-1 and TRBJ1-1; no reliable D call. Trimming cost V 4 bases and J 3 bases, with 10 bases left between them. Per the germline V gene, CDR1 is SGHRS and CDR2 is YFSETQ. CDR3 length: 13 residues. CDR3 amino acids: CASSPRVDTEAFF. In DNA form, the CDR3 reads TGCGCCAGCAGCCCTCGGGTAGACACTGAAGCTTTCTTT. Full variable domain (remainder filled in from reference TRBV5-1 and TRBJ1-1): KAGVTQTPRYLIKTRGQQVTLSCSPISGHRSVSWYQQTPGQGLQFLFEYFSETQRNKGNFPGRFSGRQFSNSRSEMNVSTLELGDSALYLCASSPRVDTEAFFGQGTRLTVV.

CDR3 in DNA: TGTGCCAGCAGTAGCGGGGGCCCTTCATCGTACGAGCAGTACTTC. This encodes CASSSGGPSSYEQYF. This chain joins TRBV28 and TRBJ2-7, with 8 bases fitting TRBD2. CDR1 and CDR2 from the germline V gene are MDHEN and SYDVKM. The length of the CDR3 is 15 residues. V shed 5 bases and J 4 bases; nucleotides not matched to a gene: 10.

This chain connects TRBV5-4 to TRBJ2-2; 14 bases agree with TRBD2. The trim removed 1 base at V and 2 bases at J, leaving 4 bases unmatched. From germline, CDR1 is SGHNT and CDR2 YYREEE (reference sequence). The CDR3 loop spans 18 amino acids. The CDR3 loop is CASSLPGLAGANTGELFF. The CDR3 DNA reads TGTGCCAGCAGCTTGCCGGGACTAGCGGGGGCCAACACCGGGGAGCTGTTTTTT.

J is TRBJ2-1 and V is TRBV30; 13 bases fit TRBD2. J gave up 4 bases and V 0 bases, and 12 bases lay outside the gene matches. The CDR3 is 19 amino acids. CDR1 is GTSNPN and CDR2 is SVGIG in the germline V gene (reference sequence). The CDR3 spells CAWSVPLTSGGERYNEQFF. The CDR3 DNA is TGTGCCTGGAGTGTACCCCTCACTAGCGGGGGGGAAAGATACAATGAGCAGTTCTTC.

The count of this clone is one. V and J are TRBV4-1 and TRBJ1-2; 7 nucleotides line up with TRBD1. Germline CDR1 MGHRA, CDR2 YSYEKL. This CDR3 contains 18 residues. With 4 bases clipped from V and 0 bases from J, the junction kept 14 bases outside the gene matches. CDR3 DNA sequence: TGCGCCAGCAGCCCTCCGATTTCAGGGGGAGTTGCTAACTATGGCTACACCTTC. Its protein product is CASSPPISGGVANYGYTF.

The V gene is TRBV13, the J gene TRBJ2-3, with 9 bases that match TRBD2. The CDR3 totals 17 residues. The V gene end was trimmed by 4 bases and the J gene end by 1 base; junction bases not matched to a gene: 9. Germline loops: CDR1 PRHDT, CDR2 FYEKMQ (reference sequence). The CDR3 reads CASSSRRASGGTDTQYF. The CDR3 coding sequence is TGTGCCAGCAGCTCGCGACGGGCTAGCGGGGGCACAGATACGCAGTATTTT.

This clone was recorded only once. The V gene is TRBV6-6, the J gene TRBJ1-2, with D hard to call. The V gene lost 4 bases and the J gene lost 8 bases, with 11 bases spanning the gap. The CDR3 length is 12 residues. Germline V lookup: CDR1 MNHNY, CDR2 SVGAGI (reference sequence). The DNA for the CDR3 is TGTGCCAGCAGTTTGAGGGTGGGGGGCTACACCTTC. It specifies CASSLRVGGYTF.

This clone was detected a few times. The chain couples TRBV24-1 to TRBJ1-1; no clear D. This CDR3 region has 12 residues. Per germline, CDR1 KGHDR and CDR2 SFDVKD. With 5 bases removed from V and 1 base from J, the gap between germline ends came to 4 bases. CDR3 sequence reads: CATSGANTEAFF. The CDR3, as DNA: TGTGCCACCAGTGGCGCGAACACTGAAGCTTTCTTT.

The chain links TRBV7-9 to TRBJ2-7; 7 bases align to TRBD1. The CDR3 consists of 17 residues. Trimming at V came to 0 bases and at J to 0 bases, leaving 8 bases not matched to a gene. The germline V gene encodes CDR1 SEHNR and CDR2 FQNEAQ (reference sequence). In nucleotides, the CDR3 is TGTGCCAGCAGCTTAGCGTTAGGACAGGCGAGCTCCTACGAGCAGTACTTC. Amino acid sequence: CASSLALGQASSYEQYF.

On this clone: Other DNA variants within this sample encode the same CDR3. The chain combines TRBV6-5 with TRBJ1-6; a possible D gene is TRBD1 (5 bases). The CDR3 extends over 13 amino acids. Germline V gene data show CDR1 as MNHEY and CDR2 as SVGAGI. Trimming took 2 bases from V and 6 from J, leaving 5 bases between them. The CDR3 reads CASSYGANSPLHF. In DNA, the CDR3 is TGTGCCAGCAGTTACGGGGCTAATTCACCCCTCCACTTT.

This clone was observed a handful of times. This chain connects TRBV30 to TRBJ1-2; D uncertain. Trimming cost V 2 bases and J 7 bases, with 14 bases left between them. Germline assignment: CDR1 GTSNPN and CDR2 SVGIG (reference sequence). The CDR3 is 13 amino acids. Here the CDR3 reads CAWSLTLDSGYTF. The CDR3 DNA reads TGTGCCTGGAGTCTCACTCTGGACTCTGGCTACACCTTC. Based on the CDR3 plus reference TRBV30 and TRBJ1-2, the full variable domain is SQTIHQWPATLVQPVGSPLSLECTVEGTSNPNLYWYRQAAGRGLQLLFYSVGIGQISSEVPQNLSASRPQDRQFILSSKKLLLSDSGFYLCAWSLTLDSGYTFGSGTRLTVV.

The J gene is TRBJ2-1, the V gene TRBV19, with D perhaps TRBD2 (5 bases). CDR3 size: 14 residues. Per the germline V gene, CDR1 is LNHDA and CDR2 is SQIVND (reference sequence). The V end lost 0 bases, the J end lost 7 bases, and 10 bases lay between the germline ends. CDR3 sequence (DNA): TGTGCCAGTAGTATAGACGGCAGGAGGAATGAGCAGTTCTTC. Amino acid sequence: CASSIDGRRNEQFF.

V gene TRBV11-2 combines with J gene TRBJ2-3, with a possible D match to TRBD2 (7 bases). Trimming took off 5 bases at V and 5 bases at J, with 14 bases between the two ends. The CDR3 is made up of 14 amino acids. The germline V gene encodes CDR1 SGHAT and CDR2 FQNNGV. The CDR3 sequence is CASSPSGGRDTQYF. For the CDR3, the DNA is TGTGCCAGCAGCCCATCGGGGGGCCGAGATACGCAGTATTTT.

This sequence joins TRBV19 and TRBJ1-2; 8 bases are a match to TRBD1. The germline V gene has CDR1 LNHDA and CDR2 SQIVND (reference sequence). V was pared by 3 bases and J by 5 bases, with 8 bases of the junction left unmatched. The CDR3 contains 15 residues. The chain's CDR3 is CASSMGQVLLYGYTF. In DNA, the CDR3 is TGTGCCAGTAGTATGGGACAGGTACTCTTATATGGCTACACCTTC.

The chain carries TRBV28 and TRBJ1-4; 9 nucleotides agree with TRBD1. The CDR3 runs to 14 residues. From germline, CDR1 is MDHEN and CDR2 SYDVKM. The junction had 8 bases not matched to a gene; V was cut back by 7 bases and J by 8 bases. The CDR3 loop reads CASNYRGREEKLFF. CDR3 sequence (DNA): TGTGCCAGCAATTACAGGGGGCGGGAGGAAAAACTGTTTTTT. Looking up the rest from reference TRBV28 and TRBJ1-4 gives the full variable domain: DVKVTQSSRYLVKRTGEKVFLECVQDMDHENMFWYRQDPGLGLRLIYFSYDVKMKEKGDIPEGYSVSREKKERFSLILESASTNQTSMYLCASNYRGREEKLFFGSGTQLSVL.

The chain combines TRBV20-1 with TRBJ1-2, with 7 nucleotides matching TRBD1. The CDR3 is 11 residues long. The ends lost 6 bases at V and 4 bases at J; junction bases unmatched: 2. The germline gives CDR1 DFQATT, CDR2 SNEGSKA (reference sequence). The CDR3 coding sequence is TGCAGTGCCCAGGGGGGCTATGGCTACACCTTC. It yields the protein CSAQGGYGYTF.

Remarks on this clone: The same CDR3 arises from other DNA sequences in this sample as well. The V gene is TRBV27, the J gene TRBJ1-2; D is ambiguous. The CDR3 consists of 13 residues. Germline lookup yields CDR1 MNHEY and CDR2 SMNVEV (reference sequence). Trimming cost V 3 bases and J 1 base, with 6 bases left between them. DNA of the CDR3: TGTGCCAGCAGTTTGGCGGGTAACTATGGCTACACCTTC. Protein sequence: CASSLAGNYGYTF.

The gene calls are TRBV28 and TRBJ2-3, with TRBD2 matching over 15 bases. The CDR3 has 20 amino acids. V dropped 3 bases and J dropped 2; count of bases not matched to a gene: 12. Germline CDR1 is MDHEN and CDR2 is SYDVKM. CDR3 loop: CASSFFGLAGGAAPTDTQYF. CDR3 sequence (DNA): TGTGCCAGCAGTTTCTTTGGACTAGCGGGGGGGGCAGCCCCCACAGATACGCAGTATTTT.

The rearrangement uses TRBV5-1 and TRBJ1-1; 8 bases match TRBD1. Germline V gene data show CDR1 as SGHRS and CDR2 as YFSETQ. This CDR3 is 15 amino acids long. V was pared by 4 bases and J by 4 bases, with 9 bases of the junction left unmatched. CDR3 coding DNA: TGCGCCAGCAGCCGTACAGGGGGGCTCGGCACTGAAGCTTTCTTT. This translates into CASSRTGGLGTEAFF. The complete variable domain, with remaining parts taken from reference TRBV5-1 and TRBJ1-1, reads KAGVTQTPRYLIKTRGQQVTLSCSPISGHRSVSWYQQTPGQGLQFLFEYFSETQRNKGNFPGRFSGRQFSNSRSEMNVSTLELGDSALYLCASSRTGGLGTEAFFGQGTRLTVV.

V gene TRBV10-1 combines with J gene TRBJ1-1; 8 bases fit TRBD1. Germline CDR1 is WNHNN and CDR2 is SYGVQD (reference sequence). This CDR3 region has 17 residues. Germline trimming cut 5 bases from V and 0 bases from J; bases unmatched to any gene: 11. CDR3 sequence reads: CASSPGTGPSMNTEAFF. CDR3 sequence (DNA): TGCGCCAGCAGTCCTGGGACAGGTCCTTCGATGAACACTGAAGCTTTCTTT.

About this clone itself: Other DNA sequences within the sample encode an identical CDR3. This chain uses TRBV7-9 with TRBJ1-1; D unresolved. This CDR3 is built from 13 residues. Trimming removed 2 bases from V and 3 bases from J, with 7 bases in between. Germline V gene lookup returns CDR1 SEHNR and CDR2 FQNEAQ (reference sequence). Here the CDR3 DNA reads TGTGCCAGCAGCTTAACTGCGGACACTGAAGCTTTCTTT. It encodes CASSLTADTEAFF.

The rearrangement uses TRBV6-1 and TRBJ1-5; D may be TRBD1 (6 bases). The CDR3 runs to 14 residues. The germline V and J ends were trimmed by 5 bases and 4 bases, with 12 bases remaining between them. Looked up from germline, CDR1 is MNHNS and CDR2 is SASEGT. For the CDR3, the DNA is TGTGCCAGCAGTTTCTTGGACAGTAATCAGCCCCAGCATTTT. Protein: CASSFLDSNQPQHF.

The chain is built from TRBV18 and TRBJ2-2; 7 positions match TRBD1. V was pared by 0 bases and J by 2 bases, with 6 bases of the junction left unmatched. Germline CDR1 and CDR2: KGHSH and LQKENI. The CDR3 extends over 17 amino acids. The CDR3 sequence: CASSPPRQGTNTGELFF. In nucleotides, the CDR3 is TGTGCCAGCTCACCACCGCGACAGGGAACTAACACCGGGGAGCTGTTTTTT. The entire variable domain, with the rest obtained from reference TRBV18 and TRBJ2-2, is as follows: NAGVMQNPRHLVRRRGQEARLRCSPMKGHSHVYWYRQLPEEGLKFMVYLQKENIIDESGMPKERFSAEFPKEGPSILRIQQVVRGDSAAYFCASSPPRQGTNTGELFFGEGSRLTVL.

This chain connects TRBV4-2 to TRBJ2-1, with TRBD2 matching over 12 bases. The germline V gene encodes CDR1 LGHNA and CDR2 YNFKEQ. V dropped 0 bases and J dropped 9; count of bases not matched to a gene: 6. The CDR3 has 16 residues. The CDR3 nucleotides read TGTGCCAGCAGCCAAGACTCTAGCGGGGGGGTTGGTGAGCAGTTCTTC. Residues: CASSQDSSGGVGEQFF.

The chain is built from TRBV7-9 and TRBJ2-3, with 9 positions matching TRBD2. In germline, CDR1 is SEHNR, CDR2 FQNEAQ (reference sequence). This CDR3 has 15 amino acids. Trimming at V came to 0 bases and at J to 4 bases, leaving 2 bases not matched to a gene. CDR3 coding DNA: TGTGCCAGCAGCTTAGCTGGCGGGGGGGCAGATACGCAGTATTTT. Its translation is CASSLAGGGADTQYF.

As for this clone: The sample carries other DNA sequences with the same CDR3. This chain connects TRBV6-5 to TRBJ1-2; the D gene is possibly TRBD1 (6 bases). CDR3 length: 15 amino acids. The germline gives CDR1 MNHEY, CDR2 SVGAGI. V was clipped by 0 bases and J by 8 bases, with 16 bases between them. CDR3 nucleotide sequence: TGTGCCAGCAGTTACTCGAACCGGGGGGCGAGAGGCTACACCTTC. As protein: CASSYSNRGARGYTF.

This sequence joins TRBV7-2 and TRBJ2-7, with 10 nucleotides matching TRBD2. The CDR3 has 15 amino acids. The germline CDR1 and CDR2 sequences are SGHTA and FQGNSA. The trim removed 6 bases at V and 1 base at J, leaving 6 bases unmatched. In DNA, the CDR3 is TGTGCCAGCAGTAGGCGGACTAGCGGTTCCTACGAGCAGTACTTC. Its protein product is CASSRRTSGSYEQYF.

V and J are TRBV7-2 and TRBJ2-3; 8 bases line up with TRBD2. The CDR3 is made up of 16 amino acids. The germline gives CDR1 SGHTA, CDR2 FQGNSA. Trimming cost V 0 bases and J 7 bases; bases outside gene matches: 9. The CDR3 is CASSLASGAPLNTQYF. DNA of the CDR3: TGTGCCAGCAGCTTAGCTAGCGGGGCCCCTTTGAATACGCAGTATTTT.

The gene calls are TRBV5-4 and TRBJ2-3, with 15 positions matching TRBD2. The V segment lost 4 bases and the J segment 0 bases; nucleotides outside the gene matches: 9. Germline assignment: CDR1 SGHNT and CDR2 YYREEE (reference sequence). This CDR3 has 19 residues. The CDR3 here is CASSDPGLAGGFSTDTQYF. Here the CDR3 DNA reads TGTGCCAGCAGCGATCCGGGACTAGCGGGGGGCTTTAGCACAGATACGCAGTATTTT.

The V and J genes are TRBV6-5 and TRBJ2-1; 10 bases map to TRBD2. Trimming at V came to 7 bases and at J to 5 bases, leaving 5 bases not matched to a gene. Germline CDR1 reads MNHEY; CDR2 reads SVGAGI. The CDR3 has 14 amino acids. The CDR3 here is CASTERGGDNEQFF. CDR3 sequence (DNA): TGTGCCAGCACCGAGCGGGGGGGGGACAATGAGCAGTTCTTC.

The V call is TRBV19, the J call TRBJ2-1; unclear D gene. CDR3 size: 13 residues. V lost 5 bases and J lost 7, with 12 bases in between. Germline CDR1 LNHDA, CDR2 SQIVND (reference sequence). CDR3 sequence reads: CASSAREVNEQFF. CDR3 DNA: TGTGCCAGTAGTGCCCGTGAGGTTAATGAGCAGTTCTTC. Complete variable domain (other parts from reference TRBV19 and TRBJ2-1): DGGITQSPKYLFRKEGQNVTLSCEQNLNHDAMYWYRQDPGQGLRLIYYSQIVNDFQKGDIAEGYSVSREKKESFPLTVTSAQKNPTAFYLCASSAREVNEQFFGPGTRLTVL.